The present T cell receptor beta chain was sequenced within a study of cytomegalovirus exposure and HLA in healthy donors. Amplification used 60 Vbeta primers and 13 Jbeta primers. The assay was immunoSEQ multiplex PCR, and TCRdb's table has in-frame clones only and misses some. The sample data list around 50,000 clones. Regarding the study as a whole: A few CMV-associated chains were confirmed in vitro to be specific for CMV antigens.

For this clone: Its specificity is not known.

Sequenced: PBMCs. This clonotype was obtained from a female donor in good health and CMV-seronegative.

CDR3 sequence reads: CASSVGSAGGLDTQYF. The CDR3 bases are TGTGCCAGCAGCGTAGGTAGTGCGGGGGGACTCGATACGCAGTATTTT. This chain joins TRBV9 and TRBJ2-3; 8 nucleotides match TRBD2. The germline CDR1 and CDR2 sequences are SGDLS and YYNGEE. This CDR3 has 16 residues. Unmatched junction bases numbered 9, after V lost 0 bases and J lost 6 bases.